Below are 17 T cell receptor beta chains sequenced from a single sample in a study of blood T cells in healthy people across ages. Using a J-beta primer mix together with a sample-barcoded 5' primer, a second PCR was run for roughly 6 to 11 cycles. TCRdb ran MiXCR on the 5' RACE reads and lists one entry per CDR3 protein. The repertoire holds approximately 690,000 distinct CDR3 sequences, with 35% to 50% as singletons. The sample taken for sequencing was blood. The receptor source for this set is an elderly man in good health.

At least ten counts were recorded for this clonotype. The genes are TRBV29-1 and TRBJ1-4; D gene unclear. Per germline, CDR1 SQVTM and CDR2 ANQGSEA. There are 14 residues in the CDR3. Trimming took 3 bases from V and 4 from J, leaving 12 bases between them. The CDR3: CSVDDLGSNEKLFF. Written as DNA, the CDR3 is TGCAGCGTTGACGATCTGGGTAGTAATGAAAAACTGTTTTTT.

This clonotype was recorded only once. Here the CDR3 reads CASSTPSGGGLAYNEQFF. The CDR3 coding sequence is TGTGCCAGCTCCACCCCCAGCGGCGGCGGGCTTGCCTACAATGAGCAGTTCTTC. This chain links TRBV28 with TRBJ2-1, with D possibly matching TRBD2 (5 bases). This CDR3 spans 18 amino acids. Trimming shortened V by 8 bases and J by 2 bases, and 25 bases separated the two germline ends. Germline assignment: CDR1 MDHEN and CDR2 SYDVKM.

This clonotype was seen many times. V usage is TRBV6-2 or TRBV6-3 and J usage is TRBJ2-7, with 7 positions matching TRBD2. This CDR3 spans 16 amino acids. Germline CDR1 reads MNHEY; CDR2 reads SVGEGT. Losses at the gene ends were 6 bases for V and 2 bases for J; bases not matched to a gene: 13. For the CDR3, the DNA is TGTGCCAGCAGCCTGAAAACGGGGCGGGGGACCTACGAGCAGTACTTC. Residues: CASSLKTGRGTYEQYF.

The chain links TRBV6-6 to TRBJ2-5; 7 bases agree with TRBD2. This CDR3 is built from 14 residues. Germline V gene sequence: CDR1 MNHNY, CDR2 SVGAGI (reference sequence). V lost 6 bases and J lost 11; bases outside the gene matches: 15. CDR3: CASRQGGQLLEQYF. CDR3 DNA sequence: TGTGCCAGCAGGCAGGGAGGGCAGTTGCTTGAGCAGTACTTC.

Of note for this clonotype: Germline is not matched at one junction end, which may reflect a read error. The chain recombines TRBV4-3 with TRBJ2-3; D is possibly TRBD2 (5 bases). The CDR3 is 15 amino acids. The germline V gene has CDR1 LGHNA and CDR2 YSLEER. CDR3 in amino acids: CASSLRDGITETQYF. CDR3 DNA sequence: TGCGCCAGCAGCCTCCGCGACGGGATCACAGAGACGCAGTATTTT.

In this sample, this clonotype turned up many times. V gene TRBV20-1 combines with J gene TRBJ2-5; D possibly matches TRBD1 or TRBD2 (5 bases each). This CDR3 has 16 residues. CDR1 is DFQATT, CDR2 SNEGSKA, per germline (reference sequence). V dropped 6 bases and J dropped 2 bases, with 22 bases sitting between them. The CDR3 sequence is CSAGAPSAGRQETQYF. In DNA form, the CDR3 reads TGCAGTGCCGGAGCCCCATCGGCAGGGAGACAAGAGACCCAGTACTTC.

The CDR3 is CASSSNRQGPETQYF. The CDR3 nucleotides read TGTGCCAGCAGTTCAAACAGACAGGGGCCAGAGACCCAGTACTTC. V usage is TRBV28 and J usage is TRBJ2-5, with 8 bases matching TRBD1. Germline V gene lookup returns CDR1 MDHEN and CDR2 SYDVKM. The V and J ends lost 4 bases and 4 bases, in that order; junction bases with no gene match: 8. The CDR3 spans 15 residues.

The chain has TRBV11-2 and TRBJ2-7; D not certain. CDR1 is SGHAT, CDR2 FQNNGV, per germline. Trimming cost V 1 base and J 2 bases, with 12 bases left between them. The CDR3 has 15 residues. CDR3 in amino acids: CASSLAPDGTYEQYF. The CDR3 DNA follows: TGTGCCAGCAGCTTAGCGCCGGACGGAACCTACGAGCAGTACTTC.

The chain joins TRBV5-5 to TRBJ2-3; D possibly corresponds to TRBD1 (5 bases). Trimming took 0 bases from V and 9 from J, leaving 20 bases between them. CDR3 length: 16 amino acids. Germline CDR1 is SGHKS and CDR2 is YYEKEE (reference sequence). As DNA, the CDR3 is TGTGCCAGCAGCTTGGGAAGGGGCGACCCTCGGATCACGCAGTATTTT. It codes for CASSLGRGDPRITQYF.

The chain employs TRBV20-1 and TRBJ2-1, with D hard to call. V gave up 0 bases and J gave up 9 bases, with 9 bases separating them. The CDR3 covers 12 residues. CDR1 and CDR2 from the germline V gene are DFQATT and SNEGSKA (reference sequence). CDR3 nucleotides: TGCAGTGCTAGAGAGGGCAGGCCTGAGCAGTTCTTC. Residues: CSAREGRPEQFF.

Notes on this clonotype: At one end, the junction sequence differs from germline, possibly due to a read error. The chain is built from TRBV7-9 and TRBJ2-1; 7 bases line up with TRBD2. This CDR3 spans 16 amino acids. Germline CDR1 is SEHNR and CDR2 is FQNEAQ (reference sequence). The CDR3 sequence: CASSPGGAGAHNGQFF. The DNA for the CDR3 is TGTGCCAGCAGTCCCGGCGGGGCGGGAGCCCACAATGGGCAGTTCTTC. Full variable domain (outside the CDR3, taken from reference TRBV7-9 and TRBJ2-1): DTGVSQNPRHKITKRGQNVTFRCDPISEHNRLYWYRQTLGQGPEFLTYFQNEAQLEKSRLLSDRFSAERPKGSFSTLEIQRTEQGDSAMYLCASSPGGAGAHNGQFFGPGTRLTVL.

Here the CDR3 reads CASSPSGDHNEQFF. The CDR3 DNA sequence: TGTGCCAGCAGTCCTAGCGGGGACCACAATGAGCAGTTCTTC. The V call is TRBV6-1, the J call TRBJ2-1; 9 nucleotides line up with TRBD2. CDR1 and CDR2 (germline): MNHNS, SASEGT. The CDR3 is 14 residues long. V was pared by 5 bases and J by 5 bases, with 4 bases of the junction left unmatched.

This chain connects TRBV29-1 to TRBJ2-3, with 15 bases fitting TRBD2. V shed 7 bases and J 1 base; nucleotides not matched to a gene: 9. This CDR3 comprises 17 residues. The V gene's germline CDR1 is SQVTM and CDR2 ANQGSEA. This CDR3 reads CSARRRTSGRGTDTQYF. The DNA for the CDR3 is TGCAGCGCCCGGAGGAGGACTAGCGGGAGGGGCACAGATACGCAGTATTTT.

V and J are TRBV18 and TRBJ2-5, with D possibly matching TRBD1 (6 bases). The CDR3 is 16 residues long. The ends were cut back, 1 base at V and 1 base at J, with 13 bases in the middle. Per germline, CDR1 KGHSH and CDR2 LQKENI. CDR3 in DNA: TGTGCCAGCTCACCACTGGCAGGGGCAACCCAAGAGACCCAGTACTTC. As protein: CASSPLAGATQETQYF.

This clonotype was counted between two and nine times. This chain links TRBV20-1 with TRBJ2-1; 8 nucleotides line up with TRBD1. The CDR3 is 14 amino acids. With 4 bases clipped from V and 7 bases from J, the junction kept 9 bases outside the gene matches. The germline V gene encodes CDR1 DFQATT and CDR2 SNEGSKA (reference sequence). DNA for the CDR3: TGCAGTGCTATGTGGACAGGGTTGAGTAATGAGCAGTTCTTC. Its translation: CSAMWTGLSNEQFF.

The table lists this clonotype with many counts. The chain couples TRBV20-1 to TRBJ2-7; D ambiguous. CDR1 is DFQATT, CDR2 SNEGSKA, per germline (reference sequence). Trimming pared 0 bases from V and 0 bases from J, leaving 9 bases between. The CDR3 has 14 residues. In DNA, the CDR3 is TGCAGTGCTAGAGATTCTGCCAGCTCCTACGAGCAGTACTTC. Encoded protein: CSARDSASSYEQYF.

To note about this clonotype: At one of its ends the junction is not consistent with the germline gene, which may arise from a read error. The chain couples TRBV27 to TRBJ2-6; perhaps D is TRBD1 or TRBD2 (5 bases each). CDR3 length equals 18 residues. Germline CDR1 is MNHEY and CDR2 is SMNVEV (reference sequence). CDR3: CASSLLPGTSSGTNVLTF. CDR3 DNA: TGTGCCAGCAGTTTATTGCCGGGGACGAGCTCTGGGACCAACGTCCTGACTTTC.